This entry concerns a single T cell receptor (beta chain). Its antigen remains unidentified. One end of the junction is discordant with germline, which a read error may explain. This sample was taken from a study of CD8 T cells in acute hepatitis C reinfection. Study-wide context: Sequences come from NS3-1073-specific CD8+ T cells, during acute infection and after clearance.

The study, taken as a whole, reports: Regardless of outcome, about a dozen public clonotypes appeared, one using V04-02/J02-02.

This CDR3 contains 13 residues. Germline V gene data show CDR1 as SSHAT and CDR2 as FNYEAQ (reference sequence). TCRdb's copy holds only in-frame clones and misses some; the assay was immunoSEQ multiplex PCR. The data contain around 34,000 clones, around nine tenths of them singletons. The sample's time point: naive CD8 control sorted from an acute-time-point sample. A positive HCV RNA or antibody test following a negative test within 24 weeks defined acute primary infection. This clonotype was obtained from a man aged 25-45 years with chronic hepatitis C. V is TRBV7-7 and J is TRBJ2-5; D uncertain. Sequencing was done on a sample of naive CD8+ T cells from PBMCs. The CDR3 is CASSLEVEETQYF. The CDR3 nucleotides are TGTGCTAGCAGCTTAGAAGTCGAAGAGACCCAGTACTTC.